This T cell receptor (beta chain) was sequenced in a study of regulatory T cells in long-lasting Graves disease. The table lists this clonotype with a few counts. Germline CDR1 is MNHEY and CDR2 is SMNVEV (reference sequence). The CDR3 loop spans 14 amino acids. V gave up 0 bases and J gave up 2 bases, with 8 bases separating them. Time point reported: persistent/refractory GD, antithyroid drugs over 5 years with positive TRAb. The TCR library was prepared using RNA isolated from PBMCs. To make TCR beta libraries, researchers used iRepertoire HTBI primers and Arm-PCR of CDR3 regions. MiXCR was run by TCRdb on the multiplex PCR reads, yielding one entry per CDR3 protein. The top ten clones hold about 20% of a sample with roughly 400,000 distinct CDR3 sequences, around 21% of them seen once.

The material sequenced was peripheral blood mononuclear cells (PBMCs), taken when the disease was refractory, from a patient treated with antithyroid drugs. This TCR derives from a female donor with Graves disease. The V gene is TRBV27, the J gene TRBJ2-7; TRBD2 might be the D (5 bases). The CDR3 here is CASSLSTGTYEQYF. The DNA for the CDR3 is TGTGCCAGCAGTTTATCTACGGGAACCTACGAGCAGTACTTC.